This T cell receptor (beta chain) comes out of a study of lymphopenia after photon versus proton radiotherapy. The study's findings and limits: Photon-treated patients lost naive T cells and TCR diversity; proton-treated stayed stable. Survival link was tested only in deceased patients; proton benefit remains a possibility. After lymphocyte nadir, photon-treated repertoires showed oligoclonal expansion, especially CD8+ Temra. A bigger post-nadir fall in TCR diversity correlated inversely with survival time in deceased patients.

Assay: immunoSEQ multiplex PCR; the TCRdb copy retains only in-frame clones and omits some. The sample includes approximately 30,000 clones, roughly four fifths seen only once; the top ten take approximately 3.7%. Germline V CDR1 and CDR2: SGHVS, FQNEAQ. The CDR3 has 15 amino acids. Trimming stripped 6 bases from V and 8 bases from J, with 22 bases between. Concerning this clone itself: Antigen: not known.

The receptor comes from a woman between 50 and 59 years old with pancreatic cancer. Material: peripheral blood, obtained from a patient treated with photon-based radiotherapy. This sequence joins TRBV7-8 and TRBJ2-5, with D perhaps matching TRBD2 (7 bases). CDR3 loop: CASSKSAGAGKTQYF. In DNA form, the CDR3 reads TGTGCCAGCAGTAAAAGCGCGGGGGCCGGTAAAACCCAGTACTTC.